The entry that follows covers one T cell receptor beta chain sequence. Antigen: not known. The PCR contained 60 Vbeta and 13 Jbeta primers. This table comes from immunoSEQ multiplex PCR, and its TCRdb copy is limited to in-frame clones, with some not included. This sample has under 150,000 clones, with over 55% found just once. CDR1 WSHSY and CDR2 SAAADI come from the germline V gene. With 4 bases clipped from V and 1 base from J, the junction kept 6 bases outside the gene matches. The CDR3 runs 16 residues. The sample originates from a study of cytomegalovirus exposure and HLA in healthy donors. Study-level points and caveats: When analyzed later, a missense DCLRE1C variant was found to be linked to TCR beta V- and J-gene trimming. By a later analysis, the bulk of CMV-associated TCR beta chains appeared HLA-restricted.

The sequencing sample was made of PBMCs. This TCR came from a middle-aged man in good health and CMV-seronegative. This chain connects TRBV10-2 to TRBJ2-7; TRBD2 aligns across 11 bases. The chain's CDR3 is CASSGPSGRLSYEQYF. The CDR3 nucleotides are TGCGCCAGCAGTGGGCCTAGCGGGAGGCTATCCTACGAGCAGTACTTC.